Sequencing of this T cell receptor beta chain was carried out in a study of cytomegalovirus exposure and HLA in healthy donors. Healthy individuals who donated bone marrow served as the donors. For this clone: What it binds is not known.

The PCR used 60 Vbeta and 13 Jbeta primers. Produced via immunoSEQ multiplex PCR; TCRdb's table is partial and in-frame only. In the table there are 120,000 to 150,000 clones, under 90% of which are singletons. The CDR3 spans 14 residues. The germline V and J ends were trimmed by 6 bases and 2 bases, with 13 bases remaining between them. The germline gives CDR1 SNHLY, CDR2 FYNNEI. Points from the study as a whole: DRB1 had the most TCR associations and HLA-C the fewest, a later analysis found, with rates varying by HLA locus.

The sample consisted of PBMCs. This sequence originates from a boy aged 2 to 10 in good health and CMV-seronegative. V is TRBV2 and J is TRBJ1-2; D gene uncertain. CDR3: CASRDLGKNYGYTF. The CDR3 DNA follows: TGTGCCAGCAGGGACCTCGGGAAAAACTATGGCTACACCTTC.